This TCR beta chain was documented in a study of post-analysis software for immune sequencing data. The wider study: The disease courses covered relapsing-remitting, secondary progressive and progressive-relapsing multiple sclerosis. General study points: When compared against controls, multiple sclerosis patients showed significantly lower normalized Chao1 diversity. Roughly 5 TRBV segments, including TRBV5-6, TRBV5-1 and TRBV20-1, were more frequent in patients than controls.

Details on this clonotype: What it recognizes is unknown.

Libraries were made from TCR beta cDNA, and they carried unique molecular identifiers. TCRdb redid the calling of the PCR reads with MiXCR, one entry per CDR3 protein. The data hold approximately 730,000 distinct CDR3 sequences, with 46% observed a single time. This CDR3 comprises 15 residues. V was pared by 0 bases and J by 3 bases, with 9 bases between. Germline V gene sequence: CDR1 MGHRA, CDR2 YSYEKL. The chain links TRBV4-1 to TRBJ2-1; D is ambiguous. This receptor was taken from a girl aged 5-17 years with multiple sclerosis. Sequencing was carried out using blood. CDR3 sequence: CASSQDTDLYNEQFF. The DNA of the CDR3 is TGCGCCAGCAGCCAAGATACGGACCTCTACAATGAGCAGTTCTTC.